The 14 T cell receptor beta chains in this list originate from one sample, sequenced in a study of OX40 agonist ivuxolimab in advanced cancers. The repertoire was sequenced with immunoSEQ multiplex PCR; TCRdb's copy has only in-frame clones and lacks some. The sample yields about 68,000 clones, around 80% seen once. Sequenced here: CD4+ or CD8+ T cells sorted from blood, sampled in a trial of the OX40 agonist ivuxolimab. The receptors were sampled from an adult with an advanced solid tumor such as melanoma, head and neck, liver or kidney cancer.

V and J are TRBV7-8 and TRBJ2-7; TRBD2 might be the D (6 bases). CDR3 size: 18 residues. Trimming cost V 5 bases and J 3 bases, with 26 bases left between them. Germline V CDR1 and CDR2: SGHVS, FQNEAQ. The CDR3 coding sequence is TGTGCCAGCAGCCACAGTCGAACAAGCCAGACTAGTTTCTACGAGCAGTACTTC. Protein product: CASSHSRTSQTSFYEQYF.

This clone appeared once. The germline gene is not matched at one end of the junction; a read error may be the cause. The rearrangement uses TRBV5-1 and TRBJ2-7; D gene uncertain. Germline-derived CDR1 and CDR2 are SGHRS and YFSETQ. CDR3 length: 13 residues. The CDR3 DNA reads TGTGCCAGCAGCTTCACTACCACCTACGAGCAGTACTTC. It translates to CASSFTTTYEQYF.

The rearrangement joins TRBV11-3 to TRBJ2-5, with D perhaps TRBD1 or TRBD2 (6 bases each). Trimming pared 1 base from V and 2 bases from J, leaving 14 bases between. There are 16 residues in the CDR3. Germline CDR1 SGHNT, CDR2 YENEEA. The CDR3 here is CASSLGGAQGQETQYF. The CDR3 nucleotides read TGTGCCAGCAGCTTAGGGGGGGCACAGGGACAAGAGACCCAGTACTTC.

The chain has TRBV29-1 and TRBJ2-7, with 12 nucleotides matching TRBD2. With 4 bases clipped from V and 2 bases from J, the junction kept 3 bases outside the gene matches. The CDR3 totals 14 residues. Per germline, CDR1 SQVTM and CDR2 ANQGSEA. This CDR3 reads CSVAGLAGTYEQYF. Written as DNA, the CDR3 is TGCAGCGTTGCCGGACTAGCGGGAACCTACGAGCAGTACTTC.

The J gene is TRBJ2-2, the V gene TRBV7-2; 10 nucleotides align to TRBD2. In germline, CDR1 is SGHTA, CDR2 FQGNSA. V gave up 3 bases and J gave up 5 bases; unmatched junction bases: 9. The CDR3 loop spans 17 amino acids. CDR3 in DNA: TGTGCCAGCAGCTTCACTAGCGGGGCCTTCAGAACCGGGGAGCTGTTTTTT. Amino acid sequence: CASSFTSGAFRTGELFF.

The chain joins TRBV7-9 to TRBJ2-5; D not resolved. Germline V gene lookup returns CDR1 SEHNR and CDR2 FQNEAQ (reference sequence). This CDR3 has 13 amino acids. V was shortened by 6 bases and J by 5 bases, with 13 bases between the two germline ends. The CDR3 nucleotides read TGTGCCAGCAGACTCCCTCTGGGGGAGACCCAGTACTTC. Its translation: CASRLPLGETQYF.

V and J are TRBV6-5 and TRBJ1-4, with D perhaps TRBD1 (6 bases). Germline lookup yields CDR1 MNHEY and CDR2 SVGAGI. The CDR3 loop spans 14 amino acids. The V gene lost 6 bases and the J gene lost 4 bases, with 12 bases spanning the gap. For the CDR3, the DNA is TGTGCCAGCAGAAAAGGGGGAATTAATGAAAAACTGTTTTTT. The encoded protein is CASRKGGINEKLFF.

The rearrangement joins TRBV2 to TRBJ2-5; D unclear. CDR3 length: 12 residues. Per germline, CDR1 SNHLY and CDR2 FYNNEI. Trimming stripped 4 bases from V and 5 bases from J, with 8 bases between. CDR3 in amino acids: CASSVTLETQYF. The CDR3 DNA reads TGTGCCAGCAGTGTAACACTCGAGACCCAGTACTTC.

V and J are TRBV5-1 and TRBJ1-1; 9 bases align to TRBD1. Germline-derived CDR1 and CDR2 are SGHRS and YFSETQ. V gave up 4 bases and J gave up 3 bases; unmatched junction bases: 10. The CDR3 spans 16 residues. This chain's CDR3 is CASSALDRGGHTEAFF. The CDR3 coding sequence is TGCGCCAGCAGCGCCCTGGACAGGGGAGGGCACACTGAAGCTTTCTTT. The variable domain in full, completed from reference TRBV5-1 and TRBJ1-1, reads KAGVTQTPRYLIKTRGQQVTLSCSPISGHRSVSWYQQTPGQGLQFLFEYFSETQRNKGNFPGRFSGRQFSNSRSEMNVSTLELGDSALYLCASSALDRGGHTEAFFGQGTRLTVV.

The chain carries TRBV5-1 and TRBJ1-1; D remains unclear. Germline V gives CDR1 SGHRS, CDR2 YFSETQ. There are 15 residues in the CDR3. The germline V and J ends were trimmed by 0 bases and 7 bases, with 16 bases remaining between them. CDR3 region: CASSLVGSGGSEAFF. The CDR3 DNA sequence: TGCGCCAGCAGCTTGGTAGGGAGCGGTGGGAGTGAAGCTTTCTTT.

The rearrangement uses TRBV20-1 and TRBJ2-2, with no clear D. The CDR3 extends over 11 amino acids. Trimming removed 3 bases at V and 5 bases at J, with 4 bases between. Germline CDR1 reads DFQATT; CDR2 reads SNEGSKA (reference sequence). As DNA, the CDR3 is TGCAGTGCTAGCGGGACCGGGGAGCTGTTTTTT. Protein sequence: CSASGTGELFF.

V is TRBV28 and J is TRBJ2-5; the match to TRBD2 covers 7 bases. From germline, CDR1 is MDHEN and CDR2 SYDVKM. The CDR3 consists of 13 residues. Losses at the gene ends were 5 bases for V and 5 bases for J; bases not matched to a gene: 5. The CDR3 reads CASSLGLEETQYF. The CDR3 DNA is TGTGCCAGCAGTCTTGGACTAGAGGAGACCCAGTACTTC.

The chain combines TRBV4-3 with TRBJ2-7; possible D gene TRBD1, 5 bases. Germline assignment: CDR1 LGHNA and CDR2 YSLEER. This CDR3 contains 17 residues. With 4 bases removed from V and 2 bases from J, the gap between germline ends came to 21 bases. The CDR3 region has the DNA TGCGCCAGCAGCCGACAGACAGATACCGACACCCCCTACGAGCAGTACTTC. It is translated as CASSRQTDTDTPYEQYF.

The chain uses TRBV7-8 and TRBJ2-5; D is undetermined. TRBJ2-7 explains the end of the DNA better; the J call may be wrong. This CDR3 has 16 amino acids. Looked up from germline, CDR1 is SGHVS and CDR2 is FQNEAQ. CDR3 DNA sequence: TGTGCCAGCAGCTTAGAAGGCTACAGCTATCCCTACGAGCAGTACTTC. Translated: CASSLEGYSYPYEQYF.